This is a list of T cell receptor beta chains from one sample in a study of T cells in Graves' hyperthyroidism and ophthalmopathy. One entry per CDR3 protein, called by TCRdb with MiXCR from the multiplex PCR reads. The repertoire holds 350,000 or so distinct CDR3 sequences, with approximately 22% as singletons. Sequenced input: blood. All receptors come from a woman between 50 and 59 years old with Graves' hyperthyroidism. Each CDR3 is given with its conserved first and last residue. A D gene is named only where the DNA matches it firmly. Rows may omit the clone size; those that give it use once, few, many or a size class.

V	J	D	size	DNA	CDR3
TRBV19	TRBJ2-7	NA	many	TGTGCCAGTAGTATACGCGGTCCGGAACCCTACGAGCAGTACTTC	CASSIRGPEPYEQYF
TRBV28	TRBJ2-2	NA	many	TGTGCCAGCGTATCAGGGTGGAGGTCCGGGGAGCTGTTTTTT	CASVSGWRSGELFF
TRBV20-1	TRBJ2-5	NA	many	TGCAGTGCTAGAGATGCAGGTGTCCCCCAAGAGACCCAGTACTTC	CSARDAGVPQETQYF
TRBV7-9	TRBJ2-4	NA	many	TGTGCCAGCAGCTTCGGAGGGGGCGCTTACATTCAGTACTTC	CASSFGGGAYIQYF
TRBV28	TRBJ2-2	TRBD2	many	TGTGCCAGCAGTCTGAGTTCAGCGGGGCGGGTCGGGGAGCTGTTTTTT	CASSLSSAGRVGELFF
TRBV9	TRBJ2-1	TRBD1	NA	TGTGCCAGCAGCGTCGACAGGGGACATGAGCAGTTCTTC	CASSVDRGHEQFF
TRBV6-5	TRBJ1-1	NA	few	TGTGCCAGCAGTTACACACTATTAACATCTGAAGCTTTCTTT	CASSYTLLTSEAFF
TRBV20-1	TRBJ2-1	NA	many	TGCAGTGCTAGAGCCCCGGGGGTCTCTAGCTCCTACAATGAGCAGTTCTTC	CSARAPGVSSSYNEQFF
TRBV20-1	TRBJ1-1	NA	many	TGCAGTGCCCCGAGGGGGAACACTGAAGCTTTCTTT	CSAPRGNTEAFF
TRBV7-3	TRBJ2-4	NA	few	TGTGCCAGCAGCCGGGGACAGCCGGACGGGGGCAAAAACATTCAGTACTTC	CASSRGQPDGGKNIQYF
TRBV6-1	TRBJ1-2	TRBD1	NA	TGTGCCAGCAGTGAAACGGACAGGGGGCGAGGTGGCTACACCTTC	CASSETDRGRGGYTF
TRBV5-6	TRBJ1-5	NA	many	TGTGCCAGCAGCGTCTTTAGGGGGGGCCAGCCCCAGCATTTT	CASSVFRGGQPQHF
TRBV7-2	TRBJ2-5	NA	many	TGTGCCAGCAGCTCGTACCAAGAGACCCAGTACTTC	CASSSYQETQYF
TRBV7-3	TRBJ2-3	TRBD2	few	TGTGCCAGCAGCAACCCCGGGGGGGCCGTGCAGTATTTT	CASSNPGGAVQYF
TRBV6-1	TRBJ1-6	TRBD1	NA	TGTGCCAGCAGTGCTCCCGGGACAGGGAGTCATTCACCCCTCCACTTT	CASSAPGTGSHSPLHF
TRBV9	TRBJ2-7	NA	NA	TGTGCCAGCAGCGCGCAAGACGGGACACACGCCTACGAGCAGTACTTC	CASSAQDGTHAYEQYF
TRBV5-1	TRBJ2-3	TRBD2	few	TGCGCCAGCAGCCGGGAGGGGGGGGCCCTAGATACGCAGTATTTT	CASSREGGALDTQYF
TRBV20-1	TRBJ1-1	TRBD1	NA	TGCAGTGTTTCAGACAGGGCGAACACTGAAGCTTTCTTT	CSVSDRANTEAFF
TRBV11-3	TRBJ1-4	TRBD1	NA	TGTGCCAGCACCATGACAGGGATCTTCGAAAAACTGTTTTTT	CASTMTGIFEKLFF
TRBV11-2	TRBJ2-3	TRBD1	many	TGTGCCAGCAGCCGACAGGGGCCCACAGATACGCAGTATTTT	CASSRQGPTDTQYF
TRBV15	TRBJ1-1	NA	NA	TGTGCCACCAGCAGACTCTCCACTCTCCGTACCACTGAAGCTTTCTTT	CATSRLSTLRTTEAFF
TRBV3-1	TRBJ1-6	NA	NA	TGTGTCAGCAGCCAAGGGGCCCCGGGACTTACTCGTTCACCCCTCCACTTT	CVSSQGAPGLTRSPLHF
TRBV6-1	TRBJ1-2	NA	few	TGTGCCAGCTACTCAAGCTCCTATGGCTACACCTTC	CASYSSSYGYTF
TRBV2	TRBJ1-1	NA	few	TGTGCCAGCAGTGCCCTGACAGGATTGAACACTGAAGCTTTCTTT	CASSALTGLNTEAFF
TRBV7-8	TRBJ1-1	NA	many	TGTGCCAGCAGTACGGGCGGGAACACTGAAGCTTTCTTT	CASSTGGNTEAFF
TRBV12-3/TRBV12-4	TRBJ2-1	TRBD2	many	TGTGCCAGCACCTCTGACAGATGGACTAGCGTCTCCTACAATGAGCAGTTCTTC	CASTSDRWTSVSYNEQFF
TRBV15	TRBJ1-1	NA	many	TGTGCCAGCAGGGGTTCCCTTGAAGCTTTCTTT	CASRGSLEAFF
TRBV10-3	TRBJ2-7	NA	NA	TGTGCCATCAGCCTGTCTTCATACGAGCAGTACTTC	CAISLSSYEQYF
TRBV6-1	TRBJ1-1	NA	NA	TGTGCCAGCAGTGAAGAGAACAGAAGTGAAGCTTTCTTT	CASSEENRSEAFF
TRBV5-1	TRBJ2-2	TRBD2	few	TGCGCCGGCAGCTGGGAGGGTATCGGTCGGGAGCTGTTTTTT	CAGSWEGIGRELFF
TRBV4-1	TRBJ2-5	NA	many	TGCGCCAGCAGCCGAACTAGTGGAGAGACCCAGTACTTC	CASSRTSGETQYF
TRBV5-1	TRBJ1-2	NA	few	TGCGCCAGCAGCCCGCCCTCGGCAGGCATCTATGGCTACACCTTC	CASSPPSAGIYGYTF
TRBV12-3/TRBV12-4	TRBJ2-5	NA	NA	TGTGCCAGCTCCCGAGTAGCCACAAAAGAGACCCAGTACTTC	CASSRVATKETQYF
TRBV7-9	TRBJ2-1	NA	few	TGTGCCAGCAGCAATAGGGGGGATGAGCAGTTCTTC	CASSNRGDEQFF
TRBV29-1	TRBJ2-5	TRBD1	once	TGCAGCGTGGAGCTGGGACAGGTCGAAGAGACCCAGTACTTC	CSVELGQVEETQYF
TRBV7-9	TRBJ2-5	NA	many	TGTGCCAGCGCAGAAGGGGAGACCCAGTACTTC	CASAEGETQYF
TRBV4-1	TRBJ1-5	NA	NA	TGCGCCAGCAGCCAAGAGGGGCCAGACAATCAGCCCCAGCATTTT	CASSQEGPDNQPQHF
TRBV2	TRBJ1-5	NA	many	TGTGCCAGCAGTGAAGCGGGGTTTAGCAATCAGCCCCAGCATTTT	CASSEAGFSNQPQHF
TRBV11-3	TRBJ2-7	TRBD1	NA	TGTGCCAGCAGCTTCGAAGGGGGCAGGAAGAGTGGAATGATCTCCTACGAGCAGTACTTC	CASSFEGGRKSGMISYEQYF
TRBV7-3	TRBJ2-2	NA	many	TGTGCCAGCAGCTACTTTGGCACCGGGGAGCTGTTTTTT	CASSYFGTGELFF
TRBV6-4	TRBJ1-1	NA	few	TGTGCCAGCAGTGACGGGGCAGGAAGGGCTTTCTTT	CASSDGAGRAFF
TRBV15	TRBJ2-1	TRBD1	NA	TGTGCCACCAGTACGACAGGGGGCGACTACAATGAGCAGTTCTTC	CATSTTGGDYNEQFF
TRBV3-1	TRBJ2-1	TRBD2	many	TGTGCCAGCAGCCAAGGGGGACTAGCGGGAGACGTCTACAATGAGCAGTTCTTC	CASSQGGLAGDVYNEQFF
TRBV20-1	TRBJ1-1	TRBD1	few	TGCAGTGCTTTTACAGGGGGCGCGACTGAAGCTTTCTTT	CSAFTGGATEAFF
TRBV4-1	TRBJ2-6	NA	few	TGCGCCAGCAGCCAAGACAGGGGGGCAAGGACTGGGGCCAACGTCCTGACTTTC	CASSQDRGARTGANVLTF
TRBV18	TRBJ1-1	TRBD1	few	TGTGCCAGCTCACCAAATCCACAGGGGGTGGGCACTGAAGCTTTCTTT	CASSPNPQGVGTEAFF
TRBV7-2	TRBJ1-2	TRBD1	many	TGTGCCAGCAGCCTCATACAGGGGAACTATGGCTACACCTTC	CASSLIQGNYGYTF
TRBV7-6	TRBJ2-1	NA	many	TGTGCCAGCAGCCCAGCCCCTAGAGGCAATGAGCAGTTCTTC	CASSPAPRGNEQFF
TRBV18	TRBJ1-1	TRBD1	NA	TGTGCCAGCTCACCAGAGACAGGGGGCAAAAGGGCTTTCTTT	CASSPETGGKRAFF
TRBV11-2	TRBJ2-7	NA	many	TGTGCCAGCAGCCTGCAATACGAGCAGTACTTC	CASSLQYEQYF
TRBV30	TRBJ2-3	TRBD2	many	TGTGCCTGGAGCCCCGGACTAGCGGGTGGACCAGATACGCAGTATTTT	CAWSPGLAGGPDTQYF
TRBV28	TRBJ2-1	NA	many	TGTGCCAGCAGCCCGGACAGCCTCTCCTACAATGAGCAGTTCTTC	CASSPDSLSYNEQFF
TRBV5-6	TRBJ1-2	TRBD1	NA	TGTGCCAGCAGCTTGGGTACGACAGGGCGTTATGGCTACACCTTC	CASSLGTTGRYGYTF
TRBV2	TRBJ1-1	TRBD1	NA	TGTGCCAGCAGTGATCCCCCGGACAGGGTTTTCACTGAAGCTTTCTTT	CASSDPPDRVFTEAFF
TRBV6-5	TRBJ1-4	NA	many	TGTGCCAGCAGTTACGGGGCAGGGACTGAAAAACTGTTTTTT	CASSYGAGTEKLFF